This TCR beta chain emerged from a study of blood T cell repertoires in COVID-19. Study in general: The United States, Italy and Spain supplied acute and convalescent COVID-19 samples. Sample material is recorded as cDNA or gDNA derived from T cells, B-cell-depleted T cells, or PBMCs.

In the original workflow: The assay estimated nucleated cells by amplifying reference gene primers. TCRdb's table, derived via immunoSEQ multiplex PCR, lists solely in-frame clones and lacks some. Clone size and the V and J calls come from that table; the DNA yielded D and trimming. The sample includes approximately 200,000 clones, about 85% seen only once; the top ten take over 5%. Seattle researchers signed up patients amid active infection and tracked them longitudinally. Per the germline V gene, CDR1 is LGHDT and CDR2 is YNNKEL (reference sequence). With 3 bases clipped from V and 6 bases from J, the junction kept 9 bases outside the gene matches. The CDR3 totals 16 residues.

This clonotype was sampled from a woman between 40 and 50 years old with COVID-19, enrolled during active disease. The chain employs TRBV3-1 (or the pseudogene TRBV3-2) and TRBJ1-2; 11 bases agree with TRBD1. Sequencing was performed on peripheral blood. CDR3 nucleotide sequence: TGTGCCAGCAGCCACCCGTTGGGGACAGGGGGAGATGGCTACACCTTC. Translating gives CASSHPLGTGGDGYTF.